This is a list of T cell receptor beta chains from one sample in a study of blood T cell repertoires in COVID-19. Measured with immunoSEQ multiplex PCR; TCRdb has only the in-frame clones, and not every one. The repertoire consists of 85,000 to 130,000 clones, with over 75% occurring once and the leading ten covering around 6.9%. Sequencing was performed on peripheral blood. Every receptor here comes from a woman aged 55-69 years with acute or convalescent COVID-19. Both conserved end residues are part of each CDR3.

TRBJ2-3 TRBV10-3 CAIRGDYGTDTQYF
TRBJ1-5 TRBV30 CAWSFTGDQPQHF
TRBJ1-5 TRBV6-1 CASSEALQGSQPQHF
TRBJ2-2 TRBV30 CAWSLAEAGELFF
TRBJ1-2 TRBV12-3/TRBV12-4 CASSLSLNYGYTF
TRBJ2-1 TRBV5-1 CASSLAGGEQFF
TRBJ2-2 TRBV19 CASSPSEAVNTGELFF
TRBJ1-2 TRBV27 CASSPGQAPYGYTF
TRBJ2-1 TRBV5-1 CATEKSSGSSYNEQFF
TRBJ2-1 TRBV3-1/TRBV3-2 CASSPGPTSGSYNEQFF
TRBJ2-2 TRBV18 CASSTRDMGTGELFF
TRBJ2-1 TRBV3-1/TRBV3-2 CASSQVFVSGNNEQFF